A single sample gave rise to the 23 T cell receptor beta chains below, sequenced in a study of shared clonotypes between healthy human individuals. Sequencing was performed with immunoSEQ multiplex PCR; in TCRdb, only in-frame clones are kept and a portion is missing. This sample has roughly 700,000 clones, with 74% found just once. Sequenced: memory CD4+ T cells sorted from blood. Documented subset: CD45RA-negative fraction. These receptors came from a woman under 40 in good health.

The chain has TRBV11-2 and TRBJ1-1; D gene ambiguous. Trimming shortened V by 5 bases and J by 0 bases, and 13 bases separated the two germline ends. The germline gives CDR1 SGHAT, CDR2 FQNNGV. CDR3 length: 15 residues. The CDR3 nucleotides read TGTGCCAGCAGCCCCCACAGAGCGGTGAACACTGAAGCTTTCTTT. This gives the protein CASSPHRAVNTEAFF.

Of note for this clone: This specimen includes other DNA sequences encoding the same CDR3. This chain links TRBV28 with TRBJ1-5; tentatively, D is TRBD1 (5 bases). The V end lost 5 bases, the J end lost 2 bases, and 10 bases lay between the germline ends. CDR3 length: 14 residues. Germline V gene sequence: CDR1 MDHEN, CDR2 SYDVKM. In nucleotides, the CDR3 is TGTGCCAGCAGTCGGGGAGGGGGCAATCAGCCCCAGCATTTT. Translated, it gives CASSRGGGNQPQHF.

The chain links TRBV19 to TRBJ1-5; D is ambiguous. The CDR3 runs to 15 residues. Germline assignment: CDR1 LNHDA and CDR2 SQIVND (reference sequence). Trimming took 2 bases from V and 0 from J, leaving 8 bases between them. This CDR3 reads CASSIKPNSNQPQHF. CDR3 DNA sequence: TGTGCCAGTAGTATAAAGCCTAATAGCAATCAGCCCCAGCATTTT.

In DNA form, the CDR3 reads TGTGCCAGTAGTTGGGGCACGGGGCCTAACTATGGCTACACCTTC. Protein product: CASSWGTGPNYGYTF. The chain uses TRBV19 and TRBJ1-2, with a possible D match to TRBD1 (5 bases). Germline lookup yields CDR1 LNHDA and CDR2 SQIVND (reference sequence). This CDR3 has 15 residues. The V and J ends lost 5 bases and 0 bases respectively, with 13 bases between them.

This clone was observed a handful of times. The chain combines TRBV19 with TRBJ1-5; D remains ambiguous. In germline, CDR1 is LNHDA, CDR2 SQIVND (reference sequence). This CDR3 comprises 14 residues. V lost 5 bases and J 1 base, leaving 9 bases between the germline ends. The CDR3: CASSPAGSNQPQHF. In nucleotides, the CDR3 is TGTGCCAGTAGTCCGGCTGGCAGCAATCAGCCCCAGCATTTT.

The V call is TRBV7-8, the J call TRBJ2-7; 9 bases fit TRBD2. V shed 5 bases and J 3 bases; nucleotides not matched to a gene: 11. Germline V CDR1 and CDR2: SGHVS, FQNEAQ. CDR3 size: 16 residues. CDR3 amino acids: CASSPSLAGRYYEQYF. The CDR3 region has the DNA TGTGCCAGCAGCCCATCCCTAGCGGGAAGATACTACGAGCAGTACTTC.

This sequence joins TRBV4-2 and TRBJ2-7; 13 bases map to TRBD2. CDR1 is LGHNA, CDR2 YNFKEQ, per germline. The CDR3 sequence is 18 residues long. V lost 0 bases and J lost 0; bases outside the gene matches: 5. The CDR3 DNA follows: TGTGCCAGCAGCCAAGAACTAGCGGGAGGGATAAGCTCCTACGAGCAGTACTTC. Protein: CASSQELAGGISSYEQYF.

As regards this clone: A single base separates this from a much larger clone, so it may be a read error. This chain uses TRBV4-1 with TRBJ1-2, with 7 bases lining up with TRBD1. Germline V CDR1 and CDR2: MGHRA, YSYEKL. V gave up 1 base and J gave up 4 bases; unmatched junction bases: 0. The CDR3 consists of 13 residues. CDR3 sequence reads: CASSQGQGYGYTF. CDR3 DNA: TGCGCCAGCAGCCAAGGACAGGGCTATGGCTACACCTTC.

As concerns this clone: Additional DNA sequences in this sample encode the identical CDR3. The chain is built from TRBV7-2 and TRBJ2-7; the match to TRBD1 covers 9 bases. Per germline, CDR1 SGHTA and CDR2 FQGNSA. This CDR3 is 13 amino acids long. J lost 5 bases, V lost 5 bases, and 4 bases had no gene match. The CDR3 loop is CASSRDRVNEQYF. CDR3 sequence (DNA): TGTGCCAGCAGCCGGGACAGGGTTAACGAGCAGTACTTC.

V usage is TRBV29-1 and J usage is TRBJ1-3; no reliable D call. Germline-derived CDR1 and CDR2 are SQVTM and ANQGSEA. V was clipped by 4 bases and J by 0 bases, with 4 bases between them. The CDR3 totals 12 residues. CDR3 coding DNA: TGCAGCGTTGTAACCTCTGGAAACACCATATATTTT. It yields the protein CSVVTSGNTIYF.

A few counts support this clone. The same CDR3 also results from other DNA sequences found in this sample. V gene TRBV7-8 combines with J gene TRBJ2-7; D is ambiguous. The CDR3 length is 12 residues. Germline lookup yields CDR1 SGHVS and CDR2 FQNEAQ. V shed 5 bases and J shed 3 bases, with 8 bases lying between them. CDR3 loop: CASSRRDYEQYF. The CDR3 DNA sequence: TGTGCCAGCAGCCGACGTGACTACGAGCAGTACTTC.

V usage is TRBV14 and J usage is TRBJ2-1; 14 nucleotides agree with TRBD2. The V and J ends lost 4 bases and 5 bases, in that order; junction bases with no gene match: 1. CDR1 and CDR2 (germline): SGHDN, FVKESK. The CDR3 is made up of 15 amino acids. The CDR3 loop is CASSPGLAGDNEQFF. The CDR3 nucleotides read TGTGCCAGCAGCCCGGGACTAGCGGGGGACAATGAGCAGTTCTTC.

The chain employs TRBV28 and TRBJ2-1; 11 bases match TRBD1. This CDR3 has 15 residues. CDR1 MDHEN and CDR2 SYDVKM come from the germline V gene. The V gene end was trimmed by 5 bases and the J gene end by 4 bases; junction bases not matched to a gene: 4. Here the CDR3 reads CASSGQGAGYNEQFF. In DNA form, the CDR3 reads TGTGCCAGCAGTGGACAGGGGGCGGGATACAATGAGCAGTTCTTC. Full variable domain (missing parts from reference TRBV28 and TRBJ2-1): DVKVTQSSRYLVKRTGEKVFLECVQDMDHENMFWYRQDPGLGLRLIYFSYDVKMKEKGDIPEGYSVSREKKERFSLILESASTNQTSMYLCASSGQGAGYNEQFFGPGTRLTVL.

In the case of this clone: The sample has other DNA sequences that encode this CDR3 too. This chain joins TRBV18 and TRBJ2-7; 14 nucleotides align to TRBD2. The CDR3 has 15 amino acids. V was clipped by 2 bases and J by 3 bases; unmatched bases: 0. Germline V gives CDR1 KGHSH, CDR2 LQKENI. This chain's CDR3 is CASSPGTSGSYEQYF. The CDR3, as DNA: TGTGCCAGCTCACCAGGGACTAGCGGGAGCTACGAGCAGTACTTC.

The chain joins TRBV7-9 to TRBJ2-7, with D possibly being TRBD1 or TRBD2 (5 bases each). V dropped 5 bases and J dropped 2 bases, with 10 bases sitting between them. The CDR3 extends over 13 amino acids. Germline assignment: CDR1 SEHNR and CDR2 FQNEAQ (reference sequence). The CDR3 loop reads CASSRDGTYEQYF. The CDR3 DNA reads as TGTGCCAGCAGCCGGGACGGCACCTACGAGCAGTACTTC. The full variable domain, its missing parts supplied by reference TRBV7-9 and TRBJ2-7, is DTGVSQNPRHKITKRGQNVTFRCDPISEHNRLYWYRQTLGQGPEFLTYFQNEAQLEKSRLLSDRFSAERPKGSFSTLEIQRTEQGDSAMYLCASSRDGTYEQYFGPGTRLTVT.

The rearrangement links TRBV11-2 to TRBJ2-3; no definite D call. Per the germline V gene, CDR1 is SGHAT and CDR2 is FQNNGV. Deletions cut 6 bases from V and 6 bases from J, with 19 bases between. The CDR3 spans 15 residues. The CDR3 bases are TGTGCCAGCAGAGATTACGGGCTCCCGCGCGATACGCAGTATTTT. Protein product: CASRDYGLPRDTQYF. Full variable domain (remainder filled in from reference TRBV11-2 and TRBJ2-3): EAGVAQSPRYKIIEKRQSVAFWCNPISGHATLYWYQQILGQGPKLLIQFQNNGVVDDSQLPKDRFSAERLKGVDSTLKIQPAKLEDSAVYLCASRDYGLPRDTQYFGPGTRLTVL.

The rearrangement links TRBV5-5 to TRBJ2-5, with no clear D. Germline CDR1 SGHKS, CDR2 YYEKEE (reference sequence). The V end lost 1 base, the J end lost 5 bases, and 9 bases lay between the germline ends. The CDR3 runs 13 residues. CDR3 region: CASSLTDRETQYF. CDR3 DNA sequence: TGTGCCAGCAGCTTGACGGATCGGGAGACCCAGTACTTC.

The chain combines TRBV28 with TRBJ1-5, with D possibly TRBD1 on 5 matching bases. The germline V gene encodes CDR1 MDHEN and CDR2 SYDVKM. The V gene lost 1 base and the J gene lost 3 bases, with 7 bases spanning the gap. CDR3 length: 14 residues. Written as DNA, the CDR3 is TGTGCCAGCAGTTTATTCAGGGACAATCAGCCCCAGCATTTT. This gives the protein CASSLFRDNQPQHF.

This chain uses TRBV6-5 with TRBJ1-1; D is ambiguous. From germline, CDR1 is MNHEY and CDR2 SVGAGI. V shed 8 bases and J shed 3 bases, with 16 bases lying between them. This CDR3 region has 14 residues. CDR3 DNA sequence: TGTGCCAGCGGACGCGGGTTGGCCGACACTGAAGCTTTCTTT. This encodes CASGRGLADTEAFF.

The J gene is TRBJ2-5, the V gene TRBV5-6; no firm D call. This CDR3 is 15 amino acids long. From germline, CDR1 is SGHDT and CDR2 YYEEEE. The ends were cut back, 3 bases at V and 2 bases at J, with 14 bases in the middle. The chain's CDR3 is CASSSVQAIQETQYF. For the CDR3, the DNA is TGTGCCAGCAGCTCGGTCCAGGCTATACAAGAGACCCAGTACTTC. The full variable domain, with the rest looked up from reference TRBV5-6 and TRBJ2-5, is DAGVTQSPTHLIKTRGQQVTLRCSPKSGHDTVSWYQQALGQGPQFIFQYYEEEERQRGNFPDRFSGHQFPNYSSELNVNALLLGDSALYLCASSSVQAIQETQYFGPGTRLLVL.

This clone appeared a single time. This rearrangement joins TRBV5-4 to TRBJ2-2; D is perhaps TRBD2 (6 bases). CDR3 length equals 15 residues. CDR1 SGHNT and CDR2 YYREEE come from the germline V gene (reference sequence). Trimming took 4 bases from V and 1 from J, leaving 11 bases between them. The DNA for the CDR3 is TGTGCCAGCAGCCCGGGACTCTTGAACACCGGGGAGCTGTTTTTT. Translation gives CASSPGLLNTGELFF. Combining the CDR3 with reference TRBV5-4 and TRBJ2-2 gives the whole variable domain ETGVTQSPTHLIKTRGQQVTLRCSSQSGHNTVSWYQQALGQGPQFIFQYYREEENGRGNFPPRFSGLQFPNYSSELNVNALELDDSALYLCASSPGLLNTGELFFGEGSRLTVL.

This chain uses TRBV29-1 with TRBJ2-3, with a weak D call TRBD2 (6 bases). Germline CDR1 SQVTM, CDR2 ANQGSEA. This CDR3 spans 14 amino acids. V lost 4 bases and J 0 bases, leaving 11 bases between the germline ends. CDR3 nucleotides: TGCAGCGTTGGTCTAGCGTTTAGCACAGATACGCAGTATTTT. Its translation is CSVGLAFSTDTQYF.

V gene TRBV4-1 combines with J gene TRBJ1-4; D is undetermined. CDR1 is MGHRA, CDR2 YSYEKL, per germline. The CDR3 spans 13 residues. Deletions cut 1 base from V and 8 bases from J, with 8 bases between. DNA for the CDR3: TGCGCCAGCAGCCAAGCCCTGCCGGAAAAACTGTTTTTT. Its translation is CASSQALPEKLFF.